This T cell receptor beta chain was recorded in a study of cytomegalovirus exposure and HLA in healthy donors. Study-level information: Samples from HLA-typed donors yielded about 85 million unique TCRs in an early data release. General study findings and limits: Later on, an analysis found that several of the most significant clusters appeared to be linked to common viral pathogens, which included parvovirus B19. A prior analysis recorded that most TCR beta V segments were productive about 90% or about 30% of the time.

This PCR relied on a set of 60 Vbeta primers and 13 Jbeta primers. Libraries were prepared by immunoSEQ multiplex PCR; TCRdb keeps only in-frame clonotypes and omits some of them. In total, the table holds around 48,000 clones. In the case of this clone: Its antigen is unidentified.

Donors had nominal health at sampling but likely had unrecorded immune exposures. This CDR3 has 16 amino acids. Germline V lookup: CDR1 LNHDA, CDR2 SQIVND (reference sequence). Trimming shortened V by 2 bases and J by 0 bases, and 11 bases separated the two germline ends. The source of this sequence is a female donor in good health and CMV-seronegative. This chain links TRBV19 with TRBJ1-3, with D tentatively TRBD1 (5 bases). Sequencing was performed on PBMCs. In DNA, the CDR3 is TGTGCCAGTAGTATAAAGGGGTCCCTCTCTGGAAACACCATATATTTT. It yields the protein CASSIKGSLSGNTIYF.